This T cell receptor (beta chain) was captured in a study of HIV-infected patients and healthy controls. Overall study context: Viral load fell to undetectable in 11 of 16 patients by the second blood draw.

This clonotype is labeled medium-sized. The antigen remains undetermined. Roughly three months, about 14 weeks, into antiretroviral therapy, follow-up blood was collected. All unsorted peripheral T cells were captured because whole blood was used without fractionation. The V end lost 0 bases, the J end lost 4 bases, and 8 bases lay between the germline ends. The germline CDR1 and CDR2 sequences are MNHEY and SVGAGI. There are 14 residues in the CDR3. Whole-study results and caveats: Healthy control repertoires had roughly threefold more distinct CDR3s than untreated HIV+ repertoires, and higher Shannon diversity. In healthy controls, MAIT alpha CDR3s were common; in HIV+ repertoires, severely depleted.

Reverse transcription used about 500 ng RNA and constant-region primers for alpha and beta. Separate chain-specific third strand synthesis with multiplexing indices produced the alpha and beta libraries. The cDNA received a 5' RACE adapter containing a random hexamer plus an SP2 sequencing primer site. Via MiXCR, TCRdb re-called the 5' RACE reads, giving one row per CDR3 protein. Of about 14,000 distinct CDR3 sequences in the sample, approximately 12% were seen once. The receptor was derived from an adult with HIV infection. The donor label of this sample is uncertain. The chain couples TRBV6-5 to TRBJ2-3; D is unresolved. Sample: blood, taken during antiretroviral therapy. CDR3 sequence: CASSYSHAADTQYF. For the CDR3, the DNA is TGTGCCAGCAGTTACTCGCATGCGGCAGATACGCAGTATTTT.